Detailed here is one T cell receptor (beta chain). Some clones are missing from TCRdb's copy, which holds only in-frame ones; the method was immunoSEQ multiplex PCR. The sample consists of about half a million clones, 88% of them appearing once. Participant age was roughly 18 to 95 years, and participants resided in about two dozen US areas. Participant-given clinical history determined each cohort assignment. Donors of Cohort 3 who recovered were those that had two negative PCRs, clearance, or symptom resolution. The data derive from a study of blood T cell repertoires in COVID-19. The overall study: The analysed material was cDNA or gDNA that came from T cells, B-cell-depleted T cells, or PBMCs.

V trimming: 4 bases; J trimming: 1 base; junction bases outside the gene matches: 4. CDR1 and CDR2 (germline): PRHDT, FYEKMQ (reference sequence). The CDR3 totals 16 residues. The chain carries TRBV13 and TRBJ1-6, with TRBD1 matching 7 bases. The sequencing sample was made of PBMCs or T cells enriched from blood (not recorded which). This TCR came from a woman in her sixties or seventies who had recovered from COVID-19. CDR3 sequence: CASSSTGVSYNSPLHF. CDR3 sequence (DNA): TGTGCCAGCAGCTCAACAGGGGTTTCCTATAATTCACCCCTCCACTTT. Complete variable domain (other parts from reference TRBV13 and TRBJ1-6): AAGVIQSPRHLIKEKRETATLKCYPIPRHDTVYWYQQGPGQDPQFLISFYEKMQSDKGSIPDRFSAQQFSDYHSELNMSSLELGDSALYFCASSSTGVSYNSPLHFGNGTRLTVT.